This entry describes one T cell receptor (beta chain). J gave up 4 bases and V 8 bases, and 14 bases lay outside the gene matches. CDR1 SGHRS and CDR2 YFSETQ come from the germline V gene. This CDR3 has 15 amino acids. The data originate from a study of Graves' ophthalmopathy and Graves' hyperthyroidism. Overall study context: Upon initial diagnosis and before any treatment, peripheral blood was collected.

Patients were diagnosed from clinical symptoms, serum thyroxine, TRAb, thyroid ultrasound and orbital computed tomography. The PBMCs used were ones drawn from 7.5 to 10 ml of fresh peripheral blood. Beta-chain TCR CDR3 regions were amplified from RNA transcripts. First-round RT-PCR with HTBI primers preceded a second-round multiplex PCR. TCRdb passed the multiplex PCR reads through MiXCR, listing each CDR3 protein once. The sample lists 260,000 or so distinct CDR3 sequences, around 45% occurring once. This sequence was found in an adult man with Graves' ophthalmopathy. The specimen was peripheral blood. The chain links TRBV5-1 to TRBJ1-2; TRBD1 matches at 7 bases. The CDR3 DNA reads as TGCGCCAGTACCCTCCAAACGACAGGGTCCTATGGCTACACCTTC. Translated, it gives CASTLQTTGSYGYTF.